This T cell receptor beta chain was found in a study of blood T cell repertoires in COVID-19. Study-level information: Whether acute or convalescent, the COVID-19 samples came from the United States, Italy and Spain.

Sequencing was performed with immunoSEQ multiplex PCR; in TCRdb, only in-frame clones are kept and a portion is missing. Of 260,000 or so clones in the sample, around four fifths were seen once. V dropped 11 bases and J dropped 1 base, with 18 bases sitting between them. CDR1 and CDR2 (germline): LNHDA, SQIVND (reference sequence). The CDR3 runs 14 residues. The receptor comes from an elderly man with acute or convalescent COVID-19. This chain connects TRBV19 to TRBJ2-7; perhaps TRBD2 as D (6 bases). Specimen: peripheral blood. Here the CDR3 reads CASMGTEPSYEQYF. CDR3 nucleotides: TGTGCCTCGATGGGGACTGAACCTTCCTACGAGCAGTACTTC.